This T cell receptor (beta chain) was sequenced for a study of monozygotic twins with inflammatory bowel disease. This CDR3 has 14 amino acids. Per germline, CDR1 KGHDR and CDR2 SFDVKD. Starting material for each TCR library was about 3.5 ug of total RNA. TCRdb processed the 5' RACE reads again and assigns one entry to each CDR3 protein, with no DNA. The sample spans around 190,000 distinct CDR3 sequences; the ten largest clones claim around 1.5%. General study results and limits: None of the different T cell subtypes could be distinguished from one another.

Details on this clonotype: What it binds is unknown.

Material: blood. The chain carries TRBV24-1 and TRBJ1-4. The sequence was collected from a human donor with ulcerative colitis or Crohn's disease, or a healthy co-twin of an affected twin (not recorded which). CDR3 residues: CATSEGSRDEKLFF.